The TCR beta chain under discussion was sequenced for a study of T cell repertoires in cytomegalovirus infection. Study in general: Matching HLA type and CMV infection were both indicated by public TCR beta signatures.

Germline assignment: CDR1 SGHTA and CDR2 FQGTGA. The CDR3 runs 14 residues. Trimming stripped 1 base from V and 5 bases from J, with 11 bases between. Study-level results: Cumulated frequencies of public TCR beta families served to identify carriers of CMV plus the relevant HLA.

TCRdb fed the reads into MiXCR, producing one record per CDR3 protein. The sample includes 100,000 to 150,000 distinct CDR3 sequences, 8% to 9% of them seen just once. In this sample, this clonotype turned up many times. As yet, its antigen is unknown. The sequenced material came from PBMCs. This TCR came from a human donor in good health (CMV status not recorded). Some clones in this sample may be carry-over from other donors' samples. The chain uses TRBV7-3 and TRBJ2-5, with D perhaps being TRBD1 or TRBD2 (6 bases each). CDR3 region: CASSLRGAGETQYF. In nucleotides, the CDR3 is TGTGCCAGCAGCTTAAGGGGGGCAGGGGAGACCCAGTACTTC.